The following is a T cell receptor beta chain sequence with its context. Its antigen is unidentified. These data belong to a study of blood T cells in healthy people across ages. CDR1 is MNHEY and CDR2 is SVGEGT in the germline V gene. Trimming took off 8 bases at V and 10 bases at J, with 21 bases between the two ends. This CDR3 has 14 residues. Through a sample-barcoded 5' primer and a J-beta primer mix, a second PCR was run for roughly 7 to 11 cycles. Each CDR3 protein gets one entry after TCRdb re-called the 5' RACE reads with MiXCR. The sample carries roughly 2 million distinct CDR3 sequences, 49% recorded once. Study outcomes and limitations: Investigators treated diversity estimates from one million T cells as underestimates. TCR beta diversity per million T cells fell roughly linearly with age.

The source material was blood. The receptor was isolated from a woman in her 40s in good health. The V call is TRBV6-2 or TRBV6-3, the J call TRBJ2-1, with a weak D call TRBD2 (6 bases). CDR3 nucleotide sequence: TGTGCCAGCGGCCCTATCGGGAGAGGTCTGGAGCAGTTCTTC. This translates into CASGPIGRGLEQFF.